This TCR beta chain emerged from a study of blood T cell repertoires in COVID-19. Libraries were prepared by immunoSEQ multiplex PCR; TCRdb keeps only in-frame clonotypes and omits some of them. The repertoire holds more than 200,000 clones, roughly 90% seen once, with roughly 4% in the top ten. This clone was found many times. Trimming pared 4 bases from V and 4 bases from J, leaving 8 bases between. CDR3 length: 12 amino acids. From germline, CDR1 is SQVTM and CDR2 ANQGSEA. The source of this sequence is a woman between 25 and 40 years old who had recovered from COVID-19. The chain couples TRBV29-1 to TRBJ1-5, with a tentative D call TRBD1 (5 bases). The sample comprised PBMCs or T cells enriched from blood (not recorded which). CDR3 DNA: TGCAGCGTTGGACAGTTTAATCAGCCCCAGCATTTT. This sequence encodes CSVGQFNQPQHF.